The rows below give T cell receptor beta chains drawn from one sample of a study of T cell responses to AZD1222 COVID-19 vaccine. TCRdb keeps only in-frame clones here, not all; method: immunoSEQ multiplex PCR. This table holds around 130,000 clones, 75% to 95% found once. This sample comprised peripheral blood, obtained 28 days after the second dose of the MenACWY control vaccine. The receptors come from an adult who received the MenACWY meningococcal vaccine as a control. CDR3s include the opening cysteine and the closing phenylalanine or tryptophan. Fields, in order: V gene, CDR3 length, clone size, D gene, J gene, CDR3 DNA, CDR3 protein. The D gene is left open where the match is weak. The listing skips clone size in some rows; elsewhere it reads once, few, many or a size class.

V gene: TRBV7-3
CDR3 length: 13
clone size: -
D gene: -
J gene: TRBJ1-2
CDR3 DNA: TGTGCCAGCAGGCCCGGGATCACAGGGGGCTACACCTTC
CDR3 protein: CASRPGITGGYTF

V gene: TRBV6-5
CDR3 length: 14
clone size: -
D gene: -
J gene: TRBJ2-2
CDR3 DNA: TGTGCCAGCACTAGAGGGGCGAACACCGGGGAGCTGTTTTTT
CDR3 protein: CASTRGANTGELFF

V gene: TRBV6-7
CDR3 length: 15
clone size: -
D gene: -
J gene: TRBJ1-6
CDR3 DNA: TGTGCCAGCAGTTTTAGGGGCGCCTATAATTCACCCCTCCACTTT
CDR3 protein: CASSFRGAYNSPLHF

V gene: TRBV6-5
CDR3 length: 13
clone size: -
D gene: -
J gene: TRBJ1-3
CDR3 DNA: TGTGCCACCGCACGAGGCTCGGGAAACACCATATATTTT
CDR3 protein: CATARGSGNTIYF

V gene: TRBV28
CDR3 length: 14
clone size: -
D gene: -
J gene: TRBJ1-1
CDR3 DNA: TGTGCCAGCAGTTTAGGAGGGGCGCACACTGAAGCTTTCTTT
CDR3 protein: CASSLGGAHTEAFF

V gene: TRBV27
CDR3 length: 14
clone size: -
D gene: TRBD2
J gene: TRBJ2-1
CDR3 DNA: TGTGCCAGCAGTTTCCGCGGGGGGGTCTATGAGCAGTTCTTC
CDR3 protein: CASSFRGGVYEQFF

V gene: TRBV7-6
CDR3 length: 14
clone size: -
D gene: TRBD1
J gene: TRBJ2-1
CDR3 DNA: TGTGCCAGCAGTTTGAACCCGACAGGGCTTGAGCAGTTCTTC
CDR3 protein: CASSLNPTGLEQFF

V gene: TRBV7-9
CDR3 length: 13
clone size: few
D gene: TRBD1
J gene: TRBJ2-7
CDR3 DNA: TGTGCCAGCAGCTTAGGGACAGGGACCGAGCAGTACTTC
CDR3 protein: CASSLGTGTEQYF

V gene: TRBV19
CDR3 length: 14
clone size: -
D gene: TRBD2
J gene: TRBJ2-2
CDR3 DNA: TGTGCCAGTAGTGGCGGGAGTGGCACCGGGGAGCTGTTTTTT
CDR3 protein: CASSGGSGTGELFF

V gene: TRBV18
CDR3 length: 14
clone size: -
D gene: -
J gene: TRBJ2-7
CDR3 DNA: TGTGCCAGCTCACCAGGGCTGACATCCTACGAGCAGTACTTC
CDR3 protein: CASSPGLTSYEQYF

V gene: TRBV12-3/TRBV12-4
CDR3 length: 13
clone size: -
D gene: TRBD1
J gene: TRBJ2-7
CDR3 DNA: TGTGCCAGCAGCAACGACAGGGGGGACGAGCAGTACTTC
CDR3 protein: CASSNDRGDEQYF

V gene: TRBV19
CDR3 length: 13
clone size: few
D gene: TRBD2
J gene: TRBJ2-7
CDR3 DNA: TGTGCCAGTAGTATAAGCGGGATCCACGAGCAGTACTTC
CDR3 protein: CASSISGIHEQYF

V gene: TRBV9
CDR3 length: 14
clone size: -
D gene: TRBD2
J gene: TRBJ2-1
CDR3 DNA: TGTGCCAGCAGCGTAGAGCTAGCGGGGAAGGAGCAGTTCTTC
CDR3 protein: CASSVELAGKEQFF

V gene: TRBV6-2/TRBV6-3
CDR3 length: 15
clone size: -
D gene: TRBD2
J gene: TRBJ2-1
CDR3 DNA: TGTGCCAGCAGTTACCTGGGACTAGCGGGAGGGAAGGGGTTCTTC
CDR3 protein: CASSYLGLAGGKGFF

V gene: TRBV4-2
CDR3 length: 14
clone size: once
D gene: TRBD1
J gene: TRBJ1-2
CDR3 DNA: TGTGCCAGCAGCCGAGGGACAGTGATTTATGGCTACACCTTC
CDR3 protein: CASSRGTVIYGYTF

V gene: TRBV9
CDR3 length: 17
clone size: -
D gene: -
J gene: TRBJ1-3
CDR3 DNA: TGTGCCAGCAGCGTAGCTGGGTCATCGAGCTCTGGAAACACCATATATTTT
CDR3 protein: CASSVAGSSSSGNTIYF

V gene: TRBV3-1/TRBV3-2
CDR3 length: 15
clone size: -
D gene: TRBD1
J gene: TRBJ1-6
CDR3 DNA: TGTGCCAGCAGCCAAGAGCAGGGGGTTTATTCACCCCTCCACTTT
CDR3 protein: CASSQEQGVYSPLHF

V gene: TRBV12-5
CDR3 length: 15
clone size: -
D gene: TRBD1
J gene: TRBJ2-2
CDR3 DNA: TGTGCTAGTGGTGCGGGGACAGGGGAAGCGGGGGAGCTGTTTTTT
CDR3 protein: CASGAGTGEAGELFF

V gene: TRBV28
CDR3 length: 15
clone size: -
D gene: TRBD1
J gene: TRBJ2-4
CDR3 DNA: TGTGCCAGCACTCCTCCGGGACAGGCCAAAAACATTCAGTACTTC
CDR3 protein: CASTPPGQAKNIQYF

V gene: TRBV20-1
CDR3 length: 16
clone size: -
D gene: -
J gene: TRBJ1-4
CDR3 DNA: TGCAGTGCTAGTGGTAGTCGGGGCAGGGTCCTTGAAAAACTGTTTTTT
CDR3 protein: CSASGSRGRVLEKLFF

V gene: TRBV5-1
CDR3 length: 14
clone size: -
D gene: TRBD1
J gene: TRBJ2-2
CDR3 DNA: TGCGCCAGCAGAGGACAGGGGGCCACCGGGGAGCTGTTTTTT
CDR3 protein: CASRGQGATGELFF

V gene: TRBV9
CDR3 length: 15
clone size: once
D gene: -
J gene: TRBJ2-3
CDR3 DNA: TGTGCCAGCAGCGTCGTTGCGGGACCCACAGATACGCAGTATTTT
CDR3 protein: CASSVVAGPTDTQYF

V gene: TRBV18
CDR3 length: 15
clone size: -
D gene: TRBD1
J gene: TRBJ2-7
CDR3 DNA: TGTGCCAGCTCTCGAGCAGACAGGGTGGGCTACGAGCAGTACTTC
CDR3 protein: CASSRADRVGYEQYF

V gene: TRBV7-2
CDR3 length: 11
clone size: -
D gene: -
J gene: TRBJ2-7
CDR3 DNA: TGTGCCAGCAGCGATCGCTACGAGCAGTACTTC
CDR3 protein: CASSDRYEQYF

V gene: TRBV11-2
CDR3 length: 15
clone size: once
D gene: TRBD1
J gene: TRBJ1-1
CDR3 DNA: TGTGCCAGCAGCCCTAGGACAGGAAGAAACACTGAAGCTTTCTTT
CDR3 protein: CASSPRTGRNTEAFF

V gene: TRBV5-1
CDR3 length: 15
clone size: -
D gene: TRBD1
J gene: TRBJ1-6
CDR3 DNA: TGCGCCAGCAGCTTGGGGGGACAGAGGAATTCACCCCTCCACTTT
CDR3 protein: CASSLGGQRNSPLHF

V gene: TRBV9
CDR3 length: 13
clone size: -
D gene: TRBD1
J gene: TRBJ2-1
CDR3 DNA: TGTGCCAGCAGCGTAGCAGGGGGCTATGAGCAGTTCTTC
CDR3 protein: CASSVAGGYEQFF

V gene: TRBV11-2
CDR3 length: 15
clone size: -
D gene: -
J gene: TRBJ2-5
CDR3 DNA: TGTGCCAGCAGCTTAGCTCCCAGTCAGGGGGAGACCCAGTACTTC
CDR3 protein: CASSLAPSQGETQYF

V gene: TRBV7-6
CDR3 length: 16
clone size: -
D gene: -
J gene: TRBJ2-1
CDR3 DNA: TGTGCCAGCAGCTTAGGGGGCCTCCTTGGTGGCAATGAGCAGTTCTTC
CDR3 protein: CASSLGGLLGGNEQFF

V gene: TRBV12-2
CDR3 length: 20
clone size: -
D gene: -
J gene: TRBJ1-3
CDR3 DNA: TGTGCAAGTCGCTTAGCAAAACACAGGAAGGGCGGCGGGCCTGGAAACACCATATATTTT
CDR3 protein: CASRLAKHRKGGGPGNTIYF

V gene: TRBV19
CDR3 length: 15
clone size: few
D gene: -
J gene: TRBJ1-1
CDR3 DNA: TGTGCCAGTAGTATAGATCCAGGAATGAACACTGAAGCTTTCTTT
CDR3 protein: CASSIDPGMNTEAFF

V gene: TRBV6-5
CDR3 length: 14
clone size: -
D gene: -
J gene: TRBJ1-5
CDR3 DNA: TGTGCCAGCAGTTATGGAGTAGACGCTGCGCCCCAGCATTTT
CDR3 protein: CASSYGVDAAPQHF

V gene: TRBV19
CDR3 length: 13
clone size: -
D gene: -
J gene: TRBJ2-5
CDR3 DNA: TGTGCCAGTAGTCCGTCGTGGGGTAAGGCCCAGTACTTC
CDR3 protein: CASSPSWGKAQYF

V gene: TRBV18
CDR3 length: 15
clone size: few
D gene: -
J gene: TRBJ1-2
CDR3 DNA: TGTGCCAGCTCCCCAAGCTCGGAGGGCAACTATGGCTACACCTTC
CDR3 protein: CASSPSSEGNYGYTF

V gene: TRBV27
CDR3 length: 17
clone size: -
D gene: -
J gene: TRBJ1-1
CDR3 DNA: TGTGCCAGCAGTTCTAAGGAGACAGGTAGCTGGGACACTGAAGCTTTCTTT
CDR3 protein: CASSSKETGSWDTEAFF

V gene: TRBV19
CDR3 length: 14
clone size: -
D gene: -
J gene: TRBJ2-6
CDR3 DNA: TGTGCCAGTAGTACAGCACAGGCGCCTAACGTCCTGACTTTC
CDR3 protein: CASSTAQAPNVLTF

V gene: TRBV7-2
CDR3 length: 15
clone size: -
D gene: -
J gene: TRBJ2-3
CDR3 DNA: TGTGCCAGCAGCTTAGGAGGGGCCGGGACAGATACGCAGTATTTT
CDR3 protein: CASSLGGAGTDTQYF

V gene: TRBV18
CDR3 length: 15
clone size: -
D gene: -
J gene: TRBJ1-5
CDR3 DNA: TGTGCCAGCTCACCACAGGAGGGAAGCAATCAGCCCCAGCATTTT
CDR3 protein: CASSPQEGSNQPQHF

V gene: TRBV7-3
CDR3 length: 16
clone size: -
D gene: -
J gene: TRBJ2-6
CDR3 DNA: TGTGCCAGCAGCCACCTAGGGGGGTCTGGGGCCAACGTCCTGACTTTC
CDR3 protein: CASSHLGGSGANVLTF

V gene: TRBV19
CDR3 length: 14
clone size: -
D gene: TRBD1
J gene: TRBJ2-7
CDR3 DNA: TGTGCCAGTAGTACCCAGACAGGGGTCTACGAGCAGTACTTC
CDR3 protein: CASSTQTGVYEQYF

V gene: TRBV7-2
CDR3 length: 18
clone size: -
D gene: TRBD2
J gene: TRBJ2-3
CDR3 DNA: TGTGCCAGCAGCTTATCTAGCGGGGGGGCCGGGGCCCCAGATACGCAGTATTTT
CDR3 protein: CASSLSSGGAGAPDTQYF

V gene: TRBV12-3/TRBV12-4
CDR3 length: 13
clone size: -
D gene: -
J gene: TRBJ2-7
CDR3 DNA: TGTGCCAGCAGTTTATCCGGGATCGGGGAGCAGTACTTC
CDR3 protein: CASSLSGIGEQYF

V gene: TRBV7-3
CDR3 length: 18
clone size: -
D gene: TRBD1
J gene: TRBJ2-7
CDR3 DNA: TGTGCCAGCAGCCCTACCCCCGGGACAGGGTTTTTCTTTTACGAGCAGTACTTC
CDR3 protein: CASSPTPGTGFFFYEQYF

V gene: TRBV6-5
CDR3 length: 14
clone size: -
D gene: TRBD1
J gene: TRBJ1-5
CDR3 DNA: TGTGCCAGCAGTCCAACAGGGGGCCCAGGGCCCCAGCATTTT
CDR3 protein: CASSPTGGPGPQHF

V gene: TRBV27
CDR3 length: 14
clone size: -
D gene: -
J gene: TRBJ2-2
CDR3 DNA: TGTGCCAGCAGTTTATGGGGAAACACCGGGGAGCTGTTTTTT
CDR3 protein: CASSLWGNTGELFF

V gene: TRBV7-9
CDR3 length: 13
clone size: -
D gene: -
J gene: TRBJ1-2
CDR3 DNA: TGTGCCAGCAGCTTAGCGGGTGGGGACGGCTACACCTTC
CDR3 protein: CASSLAGGDGYTF